In its sample, the clone carrying this T cell receptor beta chain was seen a few times. This CDR3 comprises 16 residues. CDR1 is SEHNR and CDR2 is FQNEAQ in the germline V gene (reference sequence). Trimming cost V 5 bases and J 5 bases; bases outside gene matches: 14. This record comes from a study of T cells in Graves' hyperthyroidism and ophthalmopathy. Authors of the study amplified TCR beta CDR3 regions from RNA transcripts. RT-PCR in the first round (using the HTBI primer set) targeted the TCR CDR3. TCRdb processed the multiplex PCR reads anew with MiXCR; each CDR3 protein has one entry. The sample shows a few hundred thousand distinct CDR3 sequences, about 20% of them seen only once.

The gene calls are TRBV7-9 and TRBJ2-5; TRBD1 matches at 7 bases. The material sequenced was blood. The clonotype originates from a man between 18 and 35 years old with Graves' hyperthyroidism. CDR3 loop: CASSRLNFDRVETQYF. CDR3 nucleotide sequence: TGTGCCAGCAGCCGACTTAATTTTGACAGGGTTGAGACCCAGTACTTC.